This TCR beta chain was identified during a study of blood T cell repertoires in COVID-19. This CDR3 has 13 residues. V lost 3 bases, J lost 2 bases, and 8 bases lay in between. Germline lookup yields CDR1 DFQATT and CDR2 SNEGSKA (reference sequence). In the authors' workflow: Estimation of nucleated cell counts relied on the amplification of reference gene primers. Method: immunoSEQ multiplex PCR; TCRdb's copy keeps in-frame clones and lacks some. The V and J calls and clone size come from that table; D and trimming were worked out from the DNA. The sample shows roughly 290,000 clones, around nine tenths of them seen only once. As regards this clone: Other DNA sequences in the sample encode the same CDR3.

Sequencing was carried out using peripheral blood. The receptor comes from a man under 40 with acute or convalescent COVID-19. The chain has TRBV20-1 and TRBJ1-5; D not certain. The CDR3 DNA reads as TGCAGTGCTAGTTTGGCAGGCAATCAGCCCCAGCATTTT. Translating gives CSASLAGNQPQHF.